The present entry profiles one TCR beta chain with its context. Its matching antigen is unknown. The data derive from a study of cytomegalovirus exposure and HLA in healthy donors. Study-wide results and limits: Clonal expansion, a later analysis showed, was greater in HLA-associated TCR beta chains than in equally common others.

Vbeta (60) and Jbeta (13) primers were used in the PCR. Profiled with immunoSEQ multiplex PCR; TCRdb holds only in-frame clones, not every one. This sample has roughly 230,000 clones, with around 80% found just once. The material sequenced was PBMCs. This TCR derives from a boy between 10 and 17 years old in good health and CMV-seronegative.

In nucleotides, the CDR3 is TGCGCCAGCAGCTTGGAACACAGGGGTGGCCACGAGCAGTACTTC. The encoded protein is CASSLEHRGGHEQYF. This chain uses TRBV5-1 with TRBJ2-7; 7 positions match TRBD1. This CDR3 is 15 amino acids long. CDR1 is SGHRS and CDR2 is YFSETQ in the germline V gene. V was clipped by 0 bases and J by 5 bases; unmatched bases: 8.